The sequence of this TCR beta chain was determined in a study of T cell repertoires in cytomegalovirus infection (dated by TCRdb to the late 2010s). Notes on the research overall: Alongside well-studied HLA-B-restricted epitopes, the peptide stimulations were aimed at recently identified HLA-C-restricted CMV epitopes, whose presentation resists viral immunomodulation. Because public TCR beta signatures pointed to carriage of CMV infection together with the matching HLA type, the HLA type of each donor mattered for the analysis. The paper's findings and limits, for the study overall: In the ex vivo response, HLA-C-restricted CMV-specific TCR beta clonotypes were dominant, and in two of eight donors the single most frequent clonotype came from this HLA-C-restricted group. Carriers of CMV infection plus the relevant HLA type were discriminated by the cumulative frequency of public TCR beta family members in the study cohort and in an independent approximately 350-donor cohort.

The treatment or condition label here, explained by the study, means: in vitro stimulation with specific CMV peptide epitopes to enrich CMV-specific T cells. From the cysteine up to the phenylalanine, the CDR3 has a length of 15 residues. Kept here is only the CDR3 DNA, which spans 45 bases and is read in frame from base 1. The trim is 4 bases for V and 2 bases for J, with a gap of 14 bases between the germline ends. CDR1 and CDR2 are drawn from the germline V gene (reference sequence): SEHNR, FQNEAQ. Concerning this clonotype itself: The specificity of this receptor is unknown. Qualities for individual bases were not recorded, and no much larger clone is one base off.

The data were produced on an Illumina HiSeq 1500. Using fastp at Q25 and MiXCR, TCRdb reprocessed the public reads and kept productive beta chains. Entries are consolidated by CDR3 protein sequence, retaining the most common genes and DNA. The sample table lists about a million distinct CDR3 sequences, 30% to 40% of them with a count of one. About 14% of the sample goes to the ten largest clones. This TCR came from a human donor in good health (CMV status not recorded). Some clones in this sample may be carry-over from other donors' samples. The chain couples TRBV7-9 to TRBJ1-1; the D gene cannot be named for sure. The sequencing here drew on cultured CD8+ T cells from PBMCs, taken from culture after CMV antigen stimulation. The nucleotide sequence is given as TGTGCCAGCAGCTCTCTGAAAGAGGTTAACACTGAAGCTTTCTTT. It is translated as CASSSLKEVNTEAFF.